The sequence of this T cell receptor beta chain was determined in a study of blood T cell repertoires in COVID-19. Study summary: The United States, Italy and Spain were the sources of the acute and convalescent COVID-19 samples. T cells, B-cell-depleted T cells, or PBMCs supplied cDNA or gDNA.

Trimming took off 7 bases at V and 0 bases at J, with 10 bases between the two ends. This CDR3 is built from 13 residues. Germline loops: CDR1 SNHLY, CDR2 FYNNEI. Original analysis: Researchers report that nucleated cell counts were estimated from reference gene primer amplification. Produced via immunoSEQ multiplex PCR; TCRdb's table is partial and in-frame only. V and J calls and clone size come straight from that table; D and trimming were deduced from the DNA. The sample carries more than 70,000 clones, 75% to 95% recorded once. Material for sequencing was peripheral blood. This chain joins TRBV2 and TRBJ2-7; maybe TRBD2 (5 bases). The TCR comes from a woman in her forties or fifties in a cohort sampled during active COVID-19. This CDR3 reads CASKTGSSYEQYF. CDR3 nucleotides: TGTGCCAGCAAGACGGGAAGCTCCTACGAGCAGTACTTC. The full variable domain, with the rest looked up from reference TRBV2 and TRBJ2-7, is EPEVTQTPSHQVTQMGQEVILRCVPISNHLYFYWYRQILGQKVEFLVSFYNNEISEKSEIFDDQFSVERPDGSNFTLKIRSTKLEDSAMYFCASKTGSSYEQYFGPGTRLTVT.